A selection of T cell receptor beta chains follows, all from one sample in a study of blood T cells in healthy people across ages. One entry per CDR3 protein, called by TCRdb with MiXCR from the 5' RACE reads. The table lists over 1,500,000 distinct CDR3 sequences, around 48% of them singletons, with less than 2.5% in the top ten. Source material: blood. The receptor source for this set is a woman aged 40 to 49 in good health. Each CDR3 is given with its conserved first and last residue. Each record gives: clone size, V gene, D gene, J gene, CDR3 protein, CDR3 DNA. The D gene is left open where the match is weak. The size field is filled for only some rows; it gives once, few, many or a size class.

size: NA
V: TRBV4-2
D: TRBD1
J: TRBJ2-5
CDR3: CASSHPGQGQETQYF
DNA: TGTGCCAGCAGCCACCCGGGACAGGGGCAAGAGACCCAGTACTTC

size: few
V: TRBV2
D: TRBD2
J: TRBJ2-7
CDR3: CASSNLAGAEQYF
DNA: TGTGCCAGCAGCAACCTAGCGGGGGCCGAGCAGTACTTC

size: NA
V: TRBV20-1
D: NA
J: TRBJ2-7
CDR3: CSAVNLVEHEQYF
DNA: TGCAGTGCCGTCAACCTAGTAGAACACGAGCAGTACTTC

size: NA
V: TRBV5-1
D: NA
J: TRBJ2-5
CDR3: CASSQTDNEQYF
DNA: TGCGCCAGCAGCCAGACTGACAATGAGCAGTACTTC

size: NA
V: TRBV6-5
D: NA
J: TRBJ1-2
CDR3: CASSYSQRRYTF
DNA: TGTGCCAGCAGTTACTCCCAGCGACGCTACACCTTC

size: NA
V: TRBV9
D: NA
J: TRBJ2-1
CDR3: CASSPQLTSQGEQFF
DNA: TGTGCCAGCAGCCCCCAACTTACTAGTCAGGGTGAGCAGTTCTTC

size: NA
V: TRBV4-3
D: NA
J: TRBJ2-3
CDR3: CASSQDGRGSVGDTQYF
DNA: TGCGCCAGCAGCCAAGATGGTCGTGGATCGGTTGGAGATACGCAGTATTTT

size: NA
V: TRBV24-1
D: NA
J: TRBJ1-2
CDR3: CATRETSSGGYTF
DNA: TGTGCCACCAGGGAGACATCCTCTGGAGGCTACACCTTC

size: few
V: TRBV20-1
D: NA
J: TRBJ2-7
CDR3: CSAGIQGIGTYEQYF
DNA: TGCAGTGCTGGGATTCAGGGGATTGGGACCTACGAGCAGTACTTC

size: NA
V: TRBV12-3/TRBV12-4
D: NA
J: TRBJ2-5
CDR3: CASGPKARQETQYF
DNA: TGTGCCAGCGGCCCGAAAGCGCGTCAAGAGACCCAGTACTTC

size: NA
V: TRBV7-9
D: TRBD1
J: TRBJ2-7
CDR3: CASSSYGIGQGSYEQYF
DNA: TGTGCCAGCAGCTCGTACGGGATCGGACAGGGTTCCTACGAGCAGTACTTC

size: few
V: TRBV5-1
D: NA
J: TRBJ2-4
CDR3: CASSNGLAKNIQYF
DNA: TGCGCCAGCAGCAATGGGCTAGCCAAAAACATTCAGTACTTC

size: NA
V: TRBV2
D: TRBD1
J: TRBJ1-2
CDR3: CASSRDRGRNRNYGYTF
DNA: TGTGCCAGCAGTAGGGACAGGGGGCGGAATAGAAACTATGGCTACACCTTC

size: few
V: TRBV25-1
D: NA
J: TRBJ2-7
CDR3: CASSEYGLTLTYEQYF
DNA: TGTGCCAGCAGTGAATATGGTCTTACCCTCACGTACGAGCAGTACTTC

size: NA
V: TRBV2
D: NA
J: TRBJ2-5
CDR3: CASSEGFGTPTGETQYF
DNA: TGTGCCAGCAGTGAAGGTTTCGGGACACCTACGGGGGAGACCCAGTACTTC

size: NA
V: TRBV7-2
D: TRBD2
J: TRBJ2-3
CDR3: CASSLRIAGSTDTQYF
DNA: TGTGCCAGCAGCTTACGGATAGCGGGGAGCACAGATACGCAGTATTTT

size: few
V: TRBV7-2
D: TRBD2
J: TRBJ2-7
CDR3: CASSLMGLAGGSYEQYF
DNA: TGTGCCAGCAGCTTAATGGGACTAGCGGGGGGGTCCTACGAGCAGTACTTC

size: NA
V: TRBV15
D: NA
J: TRBJ2-4
CDR3: CATSRVGALAKNIQYF
DNA: TGTGCCACCAGCAGAGTAGGGGCTCTAGCCAAAAACATTCAGTACTTC

size: few
V: TRBV29-1
D: TRBD2
J: TRBJ2-7
CDR3: CSGRTSGDYEQYF
DNA: TGCAGCGGGAGGACTAGCGGGGACTACGAGCAGTACTTC

size: NA
V: TRBV27
D: TRBD1
J: TRBJ1-2
CDR3: CASSFTGDRRGYTF
DNA: TGTGCCAGCAGTTTCACTGGGGACAGGCGCGGCTACACCTTC

size: NA
V: TRBV6-2/TRBV6-3
D: TRBD2
J: TRBJ2-3
CDR3: CASGPSGLAGDTQYF
DNA: TGTGCCAGCGGTCCCTCCGGACTAGCAGGCGATACGCAGTATTTT

size: NA
V: TRBV7-9
D: TRBD2
J: TRBJ2-2
CDR3: CASSPPGGVSTGELFF
DNA: TGTGCCAGCAGTCCCCCCGGGGGGGTTTCAACCGGGGAGCTGTTTTTT

size: NA
V: TRBV18
D: TRBD1
J: TRBJ1-5
CDR3: CASSRDREDNQPQHF
DNA: TGTGCCAGCTCACGGGACAGGGAGGACAATCAGCCCCAGCATTTT

size: NA
V: TRBV5-1
D: TRBD2
J: TRBJ2-6
CDR3: CASSLATSGDQPGANVLTF
DNA: TGCGCCAGCAGCTTGGCCACTAGCGGGGACCAACCTGGGGCCAACGTCCTGACTTTC

size: NA
V: TRBV2
D: TRBD2
J: TRBJ2-5
CDR3: CASSRSGRAGDQETQYF
DNA: TGTGCCAGCAGTCGGAGTGGTCGAGCGGGGGACCAAGAGACCCAGTACTTC

size: few
V: TRBV12-3/TRBV12-4
D: TRBD1
J: TRBJ2-5
CDR3: CASRPLLGQGGETQYF
DNA: TGTGCCAGCAGACCACTTCTGGGACAGGGTGGAGAGACCCAGTACTTC

size: NA
V: TRBV6-2/TRBV6-3
D: NA
J: TRBJ1-5
CDR3: CASSYLSRGSNQPQHF
DNA: TGTGCCAGCAGTTACTTAAGCCGGGGCAGCAATCAGCCCCAGCATTTT

size: few
V: TRBV7-2
D: TRBD1
J: TRBJ2-1
CDR3: CASSYTGTGHNEQFF
DNA: TGTGCCAGCAGCTATACCGGGACAGGGCACAATGAGCAGTTCTTC

size: few
V: TRBV4-1
D: NA
J: TRBJ2-3
CDR3: CASSQDTGPPSTDTQYF
DNA: TGCGCCAGCAGCCAAGATACGGGGCCGCCTAGCACAGATACGCAGTATTTT

size: NA
V: TRBV11-2
D: TRBD1
J: TRBJ2-7
CDR3: CASSSYRDSSYEQYF
DNA: TGTGCCAGCAGCTCTTACCGGGACAGCTCCTACGAGCAGTACTTC

size: NA
V: TRBV4-2
D: NA
J: TRBJ1-5
CDR3: CASSQQDSYNQPQHF
DNA: TGTGCCAGCAGCCAACAAGACAGTTACAATCAGCCCCAGCATTTT

size: NA
V: TRBV5-6
D: NA
J: TRBJ2-4
CDR3: CASSLIGKNIQYF
DNA: TGTGCCAGCAGCTTGATAGGCAAAAACATTCAGTACTTC

size: few
V: TRBV3-1
D: NA
J: TRBJ2-1
CDR3: CASSQERQLNEQFF
DNA: TGTGCCAGCAGCCAAGAGAGGCAGCTCAATGAGCAGTTCTTC

size: few
V: TRBV29-1
D: NA
J: TRBJ2-7
CDR3: CSVAKGAGSSYEQYF
DNA: TGCAGCGTCGCCAAAGGGGCAGGCAGCTCCTACGAGCAGTACTTC

size: NA
V: TRBV4-1
D: TRBD2
J: TRBJ2-5
CDR3: CASSQVTSGQETQYF
DNA: TGCGCCAGCAGCCAAGTCACTAGCGGCCAAGAGACCCAGTACTTC

size: NA
V: TRBV28
D: NA
J: TRBJ1-2
CDR3: CASRRGAFRTGYTF
DNA: TGTGCCAGCAGGCGGGGGGCTTTTCGGACGGGCTACACCTTC

size: few
V: TRBV20-1
D: NA
J: TRBJ2-3
CDR3: CSARFGGSTDTQYF
DNA: TGCAGTGCTAGGTTCGGCGGGAGCACAGATACGCAGTATTTT

size: few
V: TRBV5-1
D: NA
J: TRBJ2-3
CDR3: CASSTGNLGADTQYF
DNA: TGCGCCAGCAGCACAGGGAATCTGGGGGCAGATACGCAGTATTTT

size: NA
V: TRBV2
D: TRBD2
J: TRBJ2-1
CDR3: CASSVPSGGAYEQFF
DNA: TGTGCCAGCAGTGTGCCTAGCGGGGGGGCCTATGAGCAGTTCTTC

size: NA
V: TRBV7-9
D: TRBD1
J: TRBJ1-6
CDR3: CASSTGTGTYNSPLHF
DNA: TGTGCCAGCAGCACCGGGACAGGGACCTATAATTCACCCCTCCACTTT

size: many
V: TRBV5-1
D: TRBD2
J: TRBJ2-5
CDR3: CASSLELAETQYF
DNA: TGCGCCAGCAGCTTGGAACTAGCGGAGACCCAGTACTTC

size: NA
V: TRBV7-3
D: TRBD1
J: TRBJ2-3
CDR3: CASSWRTGFTDTQYF
DNA: TGTGCCAGCAGCTGGCGGACAGGATTTACAGATACGCAGTATTTT

size: NA
V: TRBV19
D: TRBD1
J: TRBJ2-1
CDR3: CASSQDRDFPRRSYNEQFF
DNA: TGTGCCAGTAGCCAGGACAGGGACTTTCCTCGTCGATCCTACAATGAGCAGTTCTTC

size: few
V: TRBV4-3
D: TRBD2
J: TRBJ2-3
CDR3: CASSQDGTRGFPDTQYF
DNA: TGCGCCAGCAGCCAAGATGGTACGCGGGGGTTCCCAGATACGCAGTATTTT

size: NA
V: TRBV12-3/TRBV12-4
D: NA
J: TRBJ2-7
CDR3: CASSLTRNPGEGYEQYF
DNA: TGTGCCAGCAGTTTAACTCGAAATCCAGGGGAGGGCTACGAGCAGTACTTC

size: NA
V: TRBV28
D: TRBD2
J: TRBJ2-7
CDR3: CASSFLSGGLRTYEQYF
DNA: TGTGCCAGCAGTTTTTTGTCGGGGGGGCTTCGGACCTACGAGCAGTACTTC

size: NA
V: TRBV24-1
D: NA
J: TRBJ2-5
CDR3: CATGYRDKEGQETQYF
DNA: TGTGCCACCGGGTACCGGGACAAGGAGGGCCAAGAGACCCAGTACTTC

size: NA
V: TRBV5-1
D: TRBD2
J: TRBJ2-1
CDR3: CASSIRAGTRSQETQFF
DNA: TGCGCCAGCAGCATACGAGCGGGAACAAGGTCACAAGAGACCCAGTTCTTC

size: many
V: TRBV29-1
D: TRBD1
J: TRBJ2-7
CDR3: CSVSGGPYEQYF
DNA: TGCAGCGTGTCAGGGGGCCCCTACGAGCAGTACTTC

size: NA
V: TRBV27
D: TRBD1
J: TRBJ1-2
CDR3: CAGAGGANGYTF
DNA: TGTGCCGGGGCAGGGGGCGCAAATGGCTACACCTTC

size: NA
V: TRBV18
D: NA
J: TRBJ1-6
CDR3: CASSTTSDSPLHF
DNA: TGTGCCAGCTCAACAACCAGTGATTCACCCCTCCACTTT

size: few
V: TRBV5-4
D: NA
J: TRBJ2-4
CDR3: CASSLEAAGNIQYF
DNA: TGTGCCAGCAGCTTAGAGGCGGCGGGAAACATTCAGTACTTC

size: NA
V: TRBV4-2
D: TRBD2
J: TRBJ2-1
CDR3: CASSQNAGGQGNEQFF
DNA: TGTGCCAGCAGCCAAAATGCGGGGGGGCAGGGAAATGAGCAGTTCTTC

size: many
V: TRBV4-2
D: TRBD2
J: TRBJ2-1
CDR3: CASSQWTSGYNEQFF
DNA: TGTGCCAGCAGCCAGTGGACTAGCGGCTACAATGAGCAGTTCTTC